This record looks at one TCR beta chain sequence and its context. The assay was immunoSEQ multiplex PCR, and TCRdb's table has in-frame clones only and misses some. The table records tens of thousands of clones, 93% of them present only once. The CDR3 is 16 amino acids. Looked up from germline, CDR1 is MNHEY and CDR2 is SMNVEV (reference sequence). This entry belongs to a study of T cell changes during pregnancy in multiple sclerosis. The sequencing used CD8+ T cells from peripheral blood mononuclear cells, collected after pregnancy. The TCR originated in a female donor with multiple sclerosis, enrolled in a pregnancy study. The genes are TRBV27 and TRBJ1-6; 8 bases are a match to TRBD1. Here the CDR3 reads CASRPGAGTGFSPLHF. The CDR3 coding sequence is TGTGCTTCCCGCCCCGGAGCCGGGACAGGATTTTCACCCCTCCACTTT.